These T cell receptor beta chains were read from a single sample in a study of cytomegalovirus exposure and HLA in healthy donors. Profiled with immunoSEQ multiplex PCR; TCRdb holds only in-frame clones, not every one. Here the sample spans about 160,000 clones, 63% being singletons. Sequencing was performed on PBMCs. These receptors originate from a woman aged 55-69 years in good health and CMV-seropositive. CDR3s include the opening cysteine and the closing phenylalanine or tryptophan. Fields, in order: J gene, clone size, V gene, D gene, CDR3 protein, CDR3 DNA. The D gene is left open where the match is weak. Not every row has a clone size; where given, it reads once, few, many or a size class.

j_call: TRBJ2-1; clone_size: .; v_call: TRBV28; d_call: TRBD1; cdr3_aa: CASSPRTGMWGDEQFF; cdr3_nt: TGTGCCAGCAGTCCCCGGACAGGGATGTGGGGCGATGAGCAGTTCTTC
j_call: TRBJ1-2; clone_size: .; v_call: TRBV7-8; d_call: TRBD1; cdr3_aa: CASSSRPGTGASIYGYTF; cdr3_nt: TGTGCCAGCAGCTCTCGTCCCGGGACAGGGGCAAGTATCTATGGCTACACCTTC
j_call: TRBJ1-1; clone_size: .; v_call: TRBV11-2; d_call: TRBD1; cdr3_aa: CASSLGGQGLTEAFF; cdr3_nt: TGTGCCAGCAGCTTAGGAGGACAGGGTCTCACTGAAGCTTTCTTT
j_call: TRBJ2-7; clone_size: .; v_call: TRBV7-9; d_call: .; cdr3_aa: CASRAQGIEPTGADYEQYF; cdr3_nt: TGTGCCAGCAGGGCCCAGGGTATAGAGCCAACCGGAGCCGACTACGAGCAGTACTTC
j_call: TRBJ2-3; clone_size: once; v_call: TRBV5-1; d_call: .; cdr3_aa: CASSLLGETTDTQYF; cdr3_nt: TGCGCCAGCAGCTTGCTCGGGGAGACCACAGATACGCAGTATTTT
j_call: TRBJ2-7; clone_size: .; v_call: TRBV7-9; d_call: .; cdr3_aa: CSSSSLGDEQYF; cdr3_nt: TGTTCCAGCAGCTCGCTCGGAGACGAGCAGTACTTC
j_call: TRBJ2-7; clone_size: .; v_call: TRBV5-6; d_call: .; cdr3_aa: CASSLVLSYEQYF; cdr3_nt: TGTGCCAGCAGCTTGGTCCTTTCCTACGAGCAGTACTTC
j_call: TRBJ1-1; clone_size: few; v_call: TRBV10-3; d_call: .; cdr3_aa: CAISVTDRNTEAFF; cdr3_nt: TGTGCCATCAGTGTAACGGACAGGAACACTGAAGCTTTCTTT
j_call: TRBJ2-4; clone_size: .; v_call: TRBV7-6; d_call: .; cdr3_aa: CASSLVGSRGKNIQYF; cdr3_nt: TGTGCCAGCAGCTTAGTTGGCTCGCGGGGCAAAAACATTCAGTACTTC
j_call: TRBJ2-1; clone_size: .; v_call: TRBV10-3; d_call: .; cdr3_aa: CAIGGLGVYEQFF; cdr3_nt: TGTGCCATCGGTGGTCTAGGTGTCTATGAGCAGTTCTTC
j_call: TRBJ2-1; clone_size: .; v_call: TRBV7-9; d_call: .; cdr3_aa: CASSLGGRGLSNEQFF; cdr3_nt: TGTGCCAGCAGCTTAGGGGGCAGGGGCTTGAGTAATGAGCAGTTCTTC
j_call: TRBJ2-7; clone_size: .; v_call: TRBV7-7; d_call: .; cdr3_aa: CASSLSSGYEQYF; cdr3_nt: TGTGCCAGCAGCTTATCCAGCGGCTACGAGCAGTACTTC
j_call: TRBJ1-1; clone_size: .; v_call: TRBV7-6; d_call: .; cdr3_aa: CASSLQGGRTEAFF; cdr3_nt: TGTGCCAGCAGCTTACAGGGAGGTCGCACTGAAGCTTTCTTT
j_call: TRBJ2-7; clone_size: .; v_call: TRBV7-2; d_call: .; cdr3_aa: CASSSQRAYEQYF; cdr3_nt: TGTGCCAGCAGCTCCCAGCGGGCCTACGAGCAGTACTTC
j_call: TRBJ1-1; clone_size: .; v_call: TRBV5-1; d_call: .; cdr3_aa: CASSLAAGRLNTEAFF; cdr3_nt: TGCGCCAGCAGCTTGGCGGCAGGTCGGTTGAACACTGAAGCTTTCTTT
j_call: TRBJ1-2; clone_size: .; v_call: TRBV6-5; d_call: .; cdr3_aa: CASSSQGAGYTF; cdr3_nt: TGTGCCAGCAGTTCCCAAGGGGCCGGCTACACCTTC
j_call: TRBJ1-6; clone_size: few; v_call: TRBV9; d_call: .; cdr3_aa: CASSPDGVSSYNSPLHF; cdr3_nt: TGTGCCAGCAGCCCGGACGGGGTCAGCTCCTATAATTCACCCCTCCACTTT
j_call: TRBJ2-1; clone_size: few; v_call: TRBV18; d_call: TRBD2; cdr3_aa: CASSLGLGLSNEQFF; cdr3_nt: TGTGCCAGCTCACTCGGACTAGGATTAAGCAATGAGCAGTTCTTC
j_call: TRBJ2-5; clone_size: .; v_call: TRBV27; d_call: .; cdr3_aa: CASSLGRGSSEETQYF; cdr3_nt: TGTGCCAGCAGTTTAGGGCGGGGATCCAGTGAAGAGACCCAGTACTTC
j_call: TRBJ2-5; clone_size: .; v_call: TRBV5-1; d_call: TRBD1; cdr3_aa: CASTHGGQGRETQYF; cdr3_nt: TGCGCCAGCACCCACGGAGGACAGGGGAGAGAGACCCAGTACTTC
j_call: TRBJ2-1; clone_size: .; v_call: TRBV15; d_call: .; cdr3_aa: CATSRDHMRSSYNEQFF; cdr3_nt: TGTGCCACCAGCAGAGATCACATGAGGAGCTCCTACAATGAGCAGTTCTTC
j_call: TRBJ2-7; clone_size: .; v_call: TRBV20-1; d_call: .; cdr3_aa: CSAHRAHEQYF; cdr3_nt: TGCAGTGCACACAGGGCCCACGAGCAGTACTTC
j_call: TRBJ1-4; clone_size: few; v_call: TRBV7-9; d_call: .; cdr3_aa: CASSLERANEKLFF; cdr3_nt: TGTGCCAGCAGCTTAGAACGGGCTAATGAAAAACTGTTTTTT
j_call: TRBJ2-7; clone_size: .; v_call: TRBV7-8; d_call: TRBD1; cdr3_aa: CASSTTGFSYEQYF; cdr3_nt: TGTGCCAGCAGCACGACAGGGTTCTCCTACGAGCAGTACTTC
j_call: TRBJ1-3; clone_size: few; v_call: TRBV27; d_call: TRBD1; cdr3_aa: CASSLMRHAAGGSGNTIYF; cdr3_nt: TGTGCCAGCAGTTTAATGCGTCACGCCGCAGGGGGATCGGGAAACACCATATATTTT
j_call: TRBJ1-3; clone_size: .; v_call: TRBV7-9; d_call: .; cdr3_aa: CASSLAQGDFSGNTIYF; cdr3_nt: TGTGCCAGCAGCTTAGCACAGGGCGATTTCTCTGGAAACACCATATATTTT
j_call: TRBJ1-2; clone_size: .; v_call: TRBV28; d_call: .; cdr3_aa: CASSRQVLYGYTF; cdr3_nt: TGTGCCAGCAGTAGACAGGTTCTATATGGCTACACCTTC
j_call: TRBJ1-5; clone_size: .; v_call: TRBV29-1; d_call: TRBD1; cdr3_aa: CSVLTGTGGFGVNQPQHF; cdr3_nt: TGCAGCGTATTGACCGGGACAGGGGGCTTTGGAGTCAATCAGCCCCAGCATTTT
j_call: TRBJ2-7; clone_size: .; v_call: TRBV6-5; d_call: .; cdr3_aa: CASSSGPREQYF; cdr3_nt: TGTGCCAGCAGTTCAGGCCCTCGGGAGCAGTACTTC
j_call: TRBJ2-7; clone_size: .; v_call: TRBV5-1; d_call: .; cdr3_aa: CASSSRGLSSYEQYF; cdr3_nt: TGCGCCAGCAGCTCCAGGGGTTTGAGCTCCTACGAGCAGTACTTC
j_call: TRBJ1-5; clone_size: .; v_call: TRBV6-1; d_call: .; cdr3_aa: CASSFVPQQPQHF; cdr3_nt: TGTGCCAGCTCTTTTGTCCCCCAGCAGCCCCAGCATTTT
j_call: TRBJ1-2; clone_size: .; v_call: TRBV5-4; d_call: .; cdr3_aa: CASTPGGVYNYGYTF; cdr3_nt: TGTGCCAGCACTCCCGGGGGGGTTTATAACTATGGCTACACCTTC
j_call: TRBJ2-7; clone_size: .; v_call: TRBV6-5; d_call: .; cdr3_aa: CASSYRGLSEQYF; cdr3_nt: TGTGCCAGCAGTTACCGAGGGCTATCCGAGCAGTACTTC
j_call: TRBJ2-7; clone_size: .; v_call: TRBV7-9; d_call: .; cdr3_aa: CASSLSGAVSSYEQYF; cdr3_nt: TGTGCCAGCAGCTTAAGTGGGGCAGTGAGCTCCTACGAGCAGTACTTC
j_call: TRBJ2-1; clone_size: .; v_call: TRBV19; d_call: TRBD1; cdr3_aa: CASSARQGLEQFF; cdr3_nt: TGTGCCAGTAGTGCGCGACAGGGATTAGAACAGTTCTTC
j_call: TRBJ1-5; clone_size: .; v_call: TRBV18; d_call: .; cdr3_aa: CASSSGWRAEDQPQHF; cdr3_nt: TGTGCCAGCTCATCGGGGTGGAGGGCTGAGGATCAGCCCCAGCATTTT
j_call: TRBJ2-5; clone_size: .; v_call: TRBV2; d_call: .; cdr3_aa: CASSGSDSQETQYF; cdr3_nt: TGTGCCAGCAGTGGATCGGACAGCCAAGAGACCCAGTACTTC
j_call: TRBJ2-7; clone_size: once; v_call: TRBV25-1; d_call: TRBD1; cdr3_aa: CASSASGTAYEQYF; cdr3_nt: TGTGCCAGCAGTGCGTCCGGGACAGCCTACGAGCAGTACTTC
j_call: TRBJ1-5; clone_size: .; v_call: TRBV19; d_call: TRBD1; cdr3_aa: CASSIPGQGGQPQHF; cdr3_nt: TGTGCCAGTAGTATTCCGGGACAGGGAGGACAGCCCCAGCATTTT
j_call: TRBJ2-5; clone_size: .; v_call: TRBV10-3; d_call: TRBD2; cdr3_aa: CAVKGTSGQETQYF; cdr3_nt: TGTGCCGTTAAAGGGACTAGCGGACAAGAGACCCAGTACTTC
j_call: TRBJ2-3; clone_size: .; v_call: TRBV13; d_call: TRBD2; cdr3_aa: CASSFGLGTEDTQYF; cdr3_nt: TGTGCCAGCAGCTTCGGACTAGGGACCGAAGATACGCAGTATTTT
j_call: TRBJ2-2; clone_size: .; v_call: TRBV25-1; d_call: .; cdr3_aa: CASSLSTGELFF; cdr3_nt: TGTGCCAGCAGCCTGAGCACCGGGGAGCTGTTTTTT
j_call: TRBJ2-7; clone_size: .; v_call: TRBV29-1; d_call: .; cdr3_aa: CSVGVQTGAILDEQYF; cdr3_nt: TGCAGCGTTGGGGTTCAGACAGGAGCGATTTTGGACGAGCAGTACTTC
j_call: TRBJ1-5; clone_size: .; v_call: TRBV27; d_call: .; cdr3_aa: CASSLGPPDSRQPQHF; cdr3_nt: TGTGCCAGCAGTTTAGGGCCCCCGGACAGTCGACAGCCCCAGCATTTT
j_call: TRBJ2-3; clone_size: .; v_call: TRBV6-4; d_call: .; cdr3_aa: CASSDFAEPSTDTQYF; cdr3_nt: TGTGCCAGCAGTGACTTCGCGGAACCCAGCACAGATACGCAGTATTTT
j_call: TRBJ1-4; clone_size: .; v_call: TRBV10-1; d_call: .; cdr3_aa: CASMNREGPIEKLFF; cdr3_nt: TGCGCCAGCATGAACAGGGAAGGCCCGATAGAAAAACTGTTTTTT
j_call: TRBJ2-7; clone_size: .; v_call: TRBV6-6; d_call: TRBD2; cdr3_aa: CASSYGRGRGTYEQYF; cdr3_nt: TGTGCCAGCAGTTACGGCCGCGGGAGGGGTACCTACGAGCAGTACTTC
j_call: TRBJ2-7; clone_size: .; v_call: TRBV27; d_call: TRBD1; cdr3_aa: CASSPGQGQTYEQYF; cdr3_nt: TGTGCCAGCAGTCCGGGACAGGGGCAGACCTACGAGCAGTACTTC